What follows are 15 T cell receptor beta chains derived from one specimen sequenced in a study of control samples from healthy donors and cancer patients. Repertoires were generated with immunoSEQ multiplex PCR, while TCRdb's copy carries only in-frame clones and drops some. Found here are roughly 160,000 clones, under 96% of them singletons; the top ten hold over 1%. The sample comprised blood. These receptors came from a young woman in good health.

This clone has a single count. The chain joins TRBV6-5 to TRBJ2-7; 7 bases match TRBD1. The CDR3 totals 13 residues. J gave up 3 bases and V 5 bases, and 4 bases lay outside the gene matches. Germline CDR1 MNHEY, CDR2 SVGAGI. As DNA, the CDR3 is TGTGCCAGCAGTCCCGGACAGGTCTACGAGCAGTACTTC. Its protein product is CASSPGQVYEQYF.

This clone was detected a few times. V usage is TRBV28 and J usage is TRBJ1-6; D is uncertain. Deletions cut 5 bases from V and 7 bases from J, with 9 bases between. The CDR3 totals 13 residues. Germline V CDR1 and CDR2: MDHEN, SYDVKM. CDR3 coding DNA: TGTGCCAGCAGTACGACTTTAAATTCACCCCTCCACTTT. This translates into CASSTTLNSPLHF.

This clone was counted only a few times. J is TRBJ1-1 and V is TRBV2; no definite D call. This CDR3 comprises 14 residues. V lost 5 bases to trimming and J lost 4 bases, with 14 bases between them. CDR1 SNHLY and CDR2 FYNNEI come from the germline V gene. CDR3 in amino acids: CASSRSSRGTEAFF. In DNA form, the CDR3 reads TGTGCCAGCAGTCGGTCATCGCGGGGCACTGAAGCTTTCTTT.

V is TRBV6-5 and J is TRBJ1-1; D not certain. CDR1 is MNHEY, CDR2 SVGAGI, per germline. V lost 5 bases and J 4 bases, leaving 14 bases between the germline ends. CDR3 length equals 14 residues. DNA for the CDR3: TGTGCCAGCAGTCCAGGAGGGTGGGCCACTGAAGCTTTCTTT. Amino acids: CASSPGGWATEAFF.

The chain employs TRBV5-1 and TRBJ2-1; perhaps D is TRBD1 or TRBD2 (6 bases each). V lost 4 bases and J lost 1, with 18 bases in between. CDR1 and CDR2 (germline): SGHRS, YFSETQ. The CDR3 has 17 amino acids. The CDR3 DNA is TGCGCCAGCAGCCCCAATAGCGGAGGGGGGTCCTACAATGAGCAGTTCTTC. The encoded protein is CASSPNSGGGSYNEQFF.

The rearrangement links TRBV5-1 to TRBJ1-1; D call uncertain. Trimming pared 3 bases from V and 4 bases from J, leaving 10 bases between. Germline CDR1 and CDR2: SGHRS and YFSETQ. The CDR3 is 13 residues long. Here the CDR3 reads CASSYEQTTEAFF. The CDR3 region has the DNA TGCGCCAGCAGCTATGAACAGACCACTGAAGCTTTCTTT.

The J gene is TRBJ1-6, the V gene TRBV4-1; D not resolved. The germline V gene has CDR1 MGHRA and CDR2 YSYEKL. CDR3 length: 16 amino acids. Trimming cost V 5 bases and J 8 bases, with 19 bases left between them. The CDR3 protein is CASSKSWSPGDSPLHF. The DNA of the CDR3 is TGCGCCAGCAGCAAAAGTTGGTCTCCCGGGGATTCACCCCTCCACTTT.

The chain carries TRBV10-1 and TRBJ2-7; D is unresolved. Per germline, CDR1 WNHNN and CDR2 SYGVQD (reference sequence). This CDR3 has 15 residues. Trimming left V 0 bases short and J 6 bases short, with 15 bases between. The CDR3 protein is CASSESVSPTGEQYF. CDR3 in DNA: TGCGCCAGCAGTGAGTCAGTTAGCCCGACGGGCGAGCAGTACTTC.

The chain has TRBV2 and TRBJ2-1; 10 positions agree with TRBD2. The J segment lost 4 bases and the V segment lost 6 bases, leaving 6 bases of the junction unmatched. There are 15 residues in the CDR3. CDR1 is SNHLY and CDR2 is FYNNEI in the germline V gene. CDR3 residues: CASRTSGRVYNEQFF. The CDR3 coding sequence is TGTGCCAGCAGGACCAGCGGGAGGGTTTACAATGAGCAGTTCTTC.

The V and J genes are TRBV6-6 and TRBJ1-4; D call uncertain. CDR1 and CDR2 (germline): MNHNY, SVGAGI (reference sequence). V dropped 6 bases and J dropped 0 bases, with 8 bases sitting between them. The CDR3 sequence is 14 residues long. The CDR3 region has the DNA TGTGCCAGCAGCCACATAGCAACTAATGAAAAACTGTTTTTT. Amino acid sequence: CASSHIATNEKLFF.

With regard to this clone: One end of the junction is discordant with germline, which a read error may explain. The rearrangement joins TRBV6-5 to TRBJ1-4; D ambiguous. Germline CDR1 is MNHEY and CDR2 is SVGAGI. The CDR3 consists of 10 residues. Here the CDR3 DNA reads TGCGCCAGCGGCCGCGAAAAACTGTTTTTT. Amino acid sequence: CASGREKLFF.

This clone was observed a few times. The chain employs TRBV2 and TRBJ2-5; D tentatively fits TRBD1 or TRBD2 (7 bases each). Germline V gene sequence: CDR1 SNHLY, CDR2 FYNNEI. This CDR3 region has 15 residues. Trimming stripped 3 bases from V and 4 bases from J, with 15 bases between. CDR3 nucleotide sequence: TGTGCCAGCAGTGACGAGACAGGGAGGGGAGAGACCCAGTACTTC. Translated: CASSDETGRGETQYF.

The chain employs TRBV6-6 and TRBJ2-2, with 8 bases fitting TRBD1. The CDR3 sequence is 17 residues long. The junction had 13 bases not matched to a gene; V was cut back by 5 bases and J by 5 bases. Germline V gives CDR1 MNHNY, CDR2 SVGAGI (reference sequence). CDR3 nucleotide sequence: TGTGCCAGCAGTCACGGGACAGGACGTTCTCGAACCGGGGAGCTGTTTTTT. Residues: CASSHGTGRSRTGELFF.

The J gene is TRBJ1-2, the V gene TRBV7-8, with D possibly TRBD1 on 6 matching bases. CDR1 is SGHVS and CDR2 is FQNEAQ in the germline V gene. V lost 4 bases, J lost 4 bases, and 13 bases lay in between. The CDR3 is 14 amino acids. CDR3 sequence reads: CASSSRTEGYGYTF. The CDR3 bases are TGTGCCAGCAGCTCCCGGACAGAAGGCTATGGCTACACCTTC.

The chain uses TRBV9 and TRBJ1-1; possible D gene TRBD1, 5 bases. Germline V gives CDR1 SGDLS, CDR2 YYNGEE. V lost 4 bases, J lost 11 bases, and 18 bases lay in between. The length of the CDR3 is 13 residues. The CDR3 nucleotides read TGTGCCAGCAGCCCCCCGGACCTGAAGGGGGCTTTCTTT. This sequence encodes CASSPPDLKGAFF. Full variable domain (remainder filled in from reference TRBV9 and TRBJ1-1): DSGVTQTPKHLITATGQRVTLRCSPRSGDLSVYWYQQSLDQGLQFLIQYYNGEERAKGNILERFSAQQFPDLHSELNLSSLELGDSALYFCASSPPDLKGAFFGQGTRLTVV.